The 18 T cell receptor beta chains below all came from one sample that was sequenced in a study of cytomegalovirus exposure and HLA in healthy donors (dated by TCRdb to about 2017). Libraries came from the immunoSEQ multiplex PCR assay. For the multiplex PCR, a mixture combining 60 forward primers for TCR Vbeta segments and 13 reverse primers for TCR Jbeta segments was used. TCRdb retrieved this table from immuneACCESS and kept in-frame rearrangements only. Not all clones are present; in checked studies, unresolved V genes account for under half, and no reason is known for the remainder. This sample comprises some 120,000 clones, around 77% of them detected only once. The ten top clones hold 1% to 1.5% of the sample. Source material: PBMCs. These receptors were taken from a man aged 45-65 years in good health and CMV-seronegative.

This clone has a handful of counts. The chain carries TRBV28 and TRBJ1-1, with D possibly TRBD1 on 6 matching bases. Trimming pared 10 bases from V and 0 bases from J, leaving 21 bases between. Germline V gene sequence: CDR1 MDHEN, CDR2 SYDVKM. The CDR3 loop spans 16 amino acids. CDR3 coding DNA: TGTGCCACCAGCTTAATGGGGGCGTATTTGAACACTGAAGCTTTCTTT. As protein: CATSLMGAYLNTEAFF.

The V call is TRBV5-6, the J call TRBJ2-3; TRBD2 matches 8 bases. The V gene end was trimmed by 1 base and the J gene end by 2 bases; junction bases not matched to a gene: 3. Germline V gene data show CDR1 as SGHDT and CDR2 as YYEEEE. The CDR3 spans 15 residues. CDR3 nucleotide sequence: TGTGCCAGCAGCTTGAACGGGGGGGCCACAGATACGCAGTATTTT. This sequence encodes CASSLNGGATDTQYF.

This chain connects TRBV19 to TRBJ2-5; 10 bases match TRBD2. There are 18 residues in the CDR3. Germline assignment: CDR1 LNHDA and CDR2 SQIVND (reference sequence). Trimming removed 3 bases from V and 5 bases from J; junction bases left unmatched: 15. CDR3 loop: CASSMGVGLAGVGETQYF. CDR3 DNA sequence: TGTGCCAGTAGTATGGGAGTGGGCCTAGCGGGAGTCGGGGAGACCCAGTACTTC.

This sequence joins TRBV2 and TRBJ2-3; 12 bases map to TRBD2. The CDR3 is made up of 15 amino acids. The trim removed 6 bases at V and 7 bases at J, leaving 8 bases unmatched. From germline, CDR1 is SNHLY and CDR2 FYNNEI. This CDR3 is CASSLLAGGGNTQYF. The CDR3 bases are TGTGCCAGCAGCCTACTAGCGGGAGGTGGGAATACGCAGTATTTT.

The chain joins TRBV18 to TRBJ1-5; 10 bases match TRBD1. The CDR3 contains 13 residues. The junction had 7 bases not matched to a gene; V was cut back by 6 bases and J by 11 bases. Germline-derived CDR1 and CDR2 are KGHSH and LQKENI. The CDR3 loop reads CASSRTGGLSQHF. CDR3 DNA sequence: TGTGCCAGCTCCCGGACAGGGGGGTTGTCCCAGCATTTT.

The rearrangement uses TRBV30 and TRBJ2-1; 8 bases are a match to TRBD2. J gave up 6 bases and V 5 bases, and 15 bases lay outside the gene matches. Germline V CDR1 and CDR2: GTSNPN, SVGIG (reference sequence). The CDR3 is made up of 16 amino acids. CDR3 loop: CAWATGGGRTSNEQFF. The CDR3 region has the DNA TGTGCCTGGGCCACGGGGGGCGGGAGGACCTCCAATGAGCAGTTCTTC.

This clone was found a few times. The chain joins TRBV27 to TRBJ2-7, with TRBD1 matching 7 bases. The CDR3 runs to 15 residues. The germline gives CDR1 MNHEY, CDR2 SMNVEV (reference sequence). V was clipped by 5 bases and J by 0 bases; unmatched bases: 7. The CDR3 coding sequence is TGTGCCAGCAGTCTCTCCTGGGACAGCTCCTACGAGCAGTACTTC. Translation: CASSLSWDSSYEQYF.

The chain carries TRBV2 and TRBJ1-2; the D is unclear. The germline V gene encodes CDR1 SNHLY and CDR2 FYNNEI. The CDR3 spans 11 residues. V was cut by 8 bases and J by 4 bases, with 8 bases left in between. The CDR3: CASGPLYGYTF. The CDR3 DNA is TGTGCCAGCGGGCCCCTCTATGGCTACACCTTC. The full variable domain, its missing parts supplied by reference TRBV2 and TRBJ1-2, is EPEVTQTPSHQVTQMGQEVILRCVPISNHLYFYWYRQILGQKVEFLVSFYNNEISEKSEIFDDQFSVERPDGSNFTLKIRSTKLEDSAMYFCASGPLYGYTFGSGTRLTVV.

This clone has only a few counts. This chain uses TRBV11-2 with TRBJ2-7; 8 positions agree with TRBD2. V lost 6 bases to trimming and J lost 2 bases; unmatched junction nucleotides: 6. This CDR3 comprises 14 residues. CDR1 and CDR2 (germline): SGHAT, FQNNGV. The DNA of the CDR3 is TGTGCCAGCAGGGTAGCGGGACGAGCCTACGAGCAGTACTTC. Protein product: CASRVAGRAYEQYF.

This chain joins TRBV18 and TRBJ2-5; tentative D call: TRBD2 (6 bases). The germline gives CDR1 KGHSH, CDR2 LQKENI. There are 14 residues in the CDR3. The V gene lost 4 bases and the J gene lost 9 bases, with 18 bases spanning the gap. DNA of the CDR3: TGTGCCAGCTCACTTGACGGGAGACTGGAGGCCCAGTACTTC. This translates into CASSLDGRLEAQYF.

The chain couples TRBV27 to TRBJ2-1, with 10 bases fitting TRBD2. The CDR3 runs to 14 residues. V was clipped by 6 bases and J by 10 bases; unmatched bases: 9. Germline loops: CDR1 MNHEY, CDR2 SMNVEV (reference sequence). The CDR3 bases are TGTGCCAGCAGGGCCCTAGCGGGAGCGGGAGAGCAGTTCTTC. Amino acids: CASRALAGAGEQFF.

V usage is TRBV6-4 and J usage is TRBJ2-3; 10 bases are a match to TRBD1. CDR1 MRHNA and CDR2 SNTAGT come from the germline V gene. This CDR3 contains 15 residues. V lost 6 bases to trimming and J lost 2 bases; unmatched junction nucleotides: 5. CDR3 sequence (DNA): TGTGCCAGCAGCAGGGGACAGGGGTTCACAGATACGCAGTATTTT. This sequence encodes CASSRGQGFTDTQYF.

This chain connects TRBV4-1 to TRBJ2-1; 11 bases align to TRBD2. V shed 1 base, J shed 12 bases, and the junction held 8 bases outside the gene matches. CDR1 and CDR2 from the germline V gene are MGHRA and YSYEKL. This CDR3 is 15 amino acids long. This chain's CDR3 is CASSQGDSGRAGQFF. The CDR3 bases are TGCGCCAGCAGCCAAGGTGATAGCGGGAGGGCCGGGCAGTTCTTC.

The chain recombines TRBV2 with TRBJ1-5; no clear D. This CDR3 comprises 14 residues. Germline CDR1 reads SNHLY; CDR2 reads FYNNEI. The V end lost 8 bases, the J end lost 7 bases, and 18 bases lay between the germline ends. The CDR3 protein is CASRRLASGQPQHF. The CDR3 nucleotides are TGTGCCAGCCGCCGCTTGGCCTCGGGGCAGCCCCAGCATTTT.

Note on this clone: Its ends do not fully match the called genes, so a read error is possible. This chain links TRBV7-7 with TRBJ2-3, with D tentatively TRBD2 (6 bases). The CDR3 is 13 amino acids. In germline, CDR1 is SSHAT, CDR2 FNYEAQ (reference sequence). Written as DNA, the CDR3 is TGTGCTAGCAGCTTGAGGGAGGAAGCTACGCAGTATTTT. As protein: CASSLREEATQYF.

This clone was counted only a few times. The chain carries TRBV19 and TRBJ2-3; 8 bases are a match to TRBD2. Trimming took 5 bases from V and 7 from J; bases not matched to a gene: 11. CDR1 and CDR2 (germline): LNHDA, SQIVND (reference sequence). There are 15 residues in the CDR3. The CDR3 nucleotides are TGTGCCAGTAGTCTTTCAAGCGGGGGAGAAAATACGCAGTATTTT. As protein: CASSLSSGGENTQYF.

In its sample, this clone was seen a few times. The V gene is TRBV27, the J gene TRBJ2-2, with TRBD2 matching 8 bases. The CDR3 has 17 residues. Germline trimming cut 5 bases from V and 7 bases from J; bases unmatched to any gene: 15. Germline CDR1 and CDR2: MNHEY and SMNVEV (reference sequence). The CDR3 spells CASSRFGGATLGGELFF. In nucleotides, the CDR3 is TGTGCCAGCAGTCGATTCGGGGGGGCGACCCTTGGCGGGGAGCTGTTTTTT.

Of note for this clone: Germline is not matched at one junction end, which may reflect a read error. The genes are TRBV25-1 and TRBJ2-7; 9 nucleotides line up with TRBD1. Germline V CDR1 and CDR2: MGHDK, SYGVNS. The CDR3 is made up of 15 amino acids. The CDR3, as DNA: TGTGCCAGCAGTGACCGGACAGGGGATTCCTCCGAGCAGTACTTC. Amino acid sequence: CASSDRTGDSSEQYF.